This T cell receptor (beta chain) was documented in a study of cytomegalovirus exposure and HLA in healthy donors. It was with 60 Vbeta and 13 Jbeta primers that the PCR ran. Produced via immunoSEQ multiplex PCR; TCRdb's table is partial and in-frame only. Here the sample spans about 190,000 clones, 65% to 80% being singletons. Trimming removed 2 bases from V and 4 bases from J; junction bases left unmatched: 6. The CDR3 totals 16 residues. Germline CDR1 reads SGHTA; CDR2 reads FQGNSA. Sequencing input: PBMCs. The gene calls are TRBV7-2 and TRBJ2-5; 11 bases agree with TRBD2. The receptor was derived from a man aged 25-45 years in good health and CMV-seropositive. The CDR3 spells CASSLTVAGGRETQYF. The DNA for the CDR3 is TGTGCCAGCAGCTTAACAGTAGCGGGGGGGCGAGAGACCCAGTACTTC.